This is a list of T cell receptor beta chains from one sample in a study of T cells in Graves' hyperthyroidism and ophthalmopathy. TCRdb re-derived calls from the multiplex PCR reads in MiXCR, one entry per CDR3 protein. In the table there are about 700,000 distinct CDR3 sequences, just under 45% of which are singletons. The source material was peripheral blood or thyroid tissue (not recorded which). These TCRs come from an adult man with Graves' disease, either hyperthyroidism or ophthalmopathy (not recorded which). CDR3s include the opening cysteine and the closing phenylalanine or tryptophan. The order of the fields is J gene, clone size, D gene, V gene, CDR3 protein, CDR3 DNA. A D gene is named only where the DNA matches it firmly. The size entry is marked missing in some rows and otherwise reads once, few, many or a size class.

j_call: TRBJ1-6
clone_size: -
d_call: TRBD1
v_call: TRBV20-1
cdr3_aa: CSARDTQGQGVSSPLHF
cdr3_nt: TGCAGTGCTAGGGACACTCAAGGACAGGGTGTTAGTTCACCCCTCCACTTT

j_call: TRBJ1-6
clone_size: -
d_call: -
v_call: TRBV10-3
cdr3_aa: CASSEGHSNLHF
cdr3_nt: TGTGCCAGCAGTGAGGGACACTCTAACCTCCACTTT

j_call: TRBJ1-4
clone_size: -
d_call: TRBD1
v_call: TRBV15
cdr3_aa: CATSRWPQTGTNEKLFF
cdr3_nt: TGTGCCACCAGCAGATGGCCCCAGACAGGGACTAATGAAAAACTGTTTTTT

j_call: TRBJ1-2
clone_size: many
d_call: -
v_call: TRBV29-1
cdr3_aa: CSVDGGNYGYTF
cdr3_nt: TGCAGCGTTGACGGCGGCAACTATGGCTACACCTTC

j_call: TRBJ2-7
clone_size: few
d_call: TRBD1
v_call: TRBV12-3/TRBV12-4
cdr3_aa: CASSYGQGVYEQYF
cdr3_nt: TGTGCCAGCAGTTACGGGCAGGGGGTGTACGAGCAGTACTTC

j_call: TRBJ1-5
clone_size: -
d_call: TRBD1
v_call: TRBV7-2
cdr3_aa: CASSYDRGAQETQHF
cdr3_nt: TGTGCCAGCAGCTACGACAGGGGGGCACAAGAGACCCAGCATTTT

j_call: TRBJ1-4
clone_size: many
d_call: -
v_call: TRBV29-1
cdr3_aa: CSVEDGMLGEKLFF
cdr3_nt: TGCAGCGTTGAAGACGGGATGTTGGGTGAAAAACTGTTTTTT

j_call: TRBJ2-2
clone_size: -
d_call: TRBD2
v_call: TRBV6-4
cdr3_aa: CAGRAGETTGELFF
cdr3_nt: TGTGCCGGCAGAGCGGGGGAGACCACCGGGGAGCTGTTTTTT

j_call: TRBJ1-2
clone_size: few
d_call: -
v_call: TRBV6-6
cdr3_aa: CASSRGVGGYTF
cdr3_nt: TGTGCCAGCAGTAGGGGGGTCGGTGGCTACACCTTC

j_call: TRBJ2-7
clone_size: few
d_call: -
v_call: TRBV7-8
cdr3_aa: CASSLDDTVYEQYF
cdr3_nt: TGTGCCAGCAGCTTAGACGACACCGTTTACGAGCAGTACTTC

j_call: TRBJ1-1
clone_size: few
d_call: -
v_call: TRBV5-1
cdr3_aa: CASRVEKGEAFF
cdr3_nt: TGCGCCAGCAGGGTCGAGAAAGGTGAAGCTTTCTTT

j_call: TRBJ2-7
clone_size: -
d_call: TRBD1
v_call: TRBV25-1
cdr3_aa: CASSERDRGDYEQYF
cdr3_nt: TGTGCCAGCAGTGAACGGGACAGGGGGGACTACGAGCAGTACTTC

j_call: TRBJ2-5
clone_size: many
d_call: TRBD2
v_call: TRBV20-1
cdr3_aa: CSAGTSLQETQYF
cdr3_nt: TGCAGTGCTGGGACTAGCCTCCAAGAGACCCAGTACTTC

j_call: TRBJ2-5
clone_size: many
d_call: -
v_call: TRBV20-1
cdr3_aa: CSAREGETQYF
cdr3_nt: TGCAGTGCTAGAGAGGGGGAGACCCAGTACTTC

j_call: TRBJ2-7
clone_size: -
d_call: -
v_call: TRBV7-2
cdr3_aa: CASSLRQGYYEQYF
cdr3_nt: TGTGCCAGCAGCTTAAGGCAGGGCTACTACGAGCAGTACTTC

j_call: TRBJ1-2
clone_size: -
d_call: -
v_call: TRBV2
cdr3_aa: CASSLGGKNYGYTF
cdr3_nt: TGTGCCAGCAGTTTAGGCGGGAAGAACTATGGCTACACCTTC

j_call: TRBJ2-7
clone_size: few
d_call: -
v_call: TRBV7-2
cdr3_aa: CASSLIHHTNVTYEQYF
cdr3_nt: TGTGCCAGCAGCTTAATCCACCACACCAACGTAACATACGAGCAGTACTTC

j_call: TRBJ1-6
clone_size: -
d_call: -
v_call: TRBV9
cdr3_aa: CASSVEGQASSPLHF
cdr3_nt: TGTGCCAGCAGCGTAGAGGGGCAGGCTTCTTCACCCCTCCACTTT

j_call: TRBJ1-3
clone_size: -
d_call: -
v_call: TRBV29-1
cdr3_aa: CSVAGDSNTIYF
cdr3_nt: TGCAGCGTTGCGGGGGACTCGAACACCATATATTTT

j_call: TRBJ2-6
clone_size: many
d_call: -
v_call: TRBV9
cdr3_aa: CASSVEVRGVSGANVLTF
cdr3_nt: TGTGCCAGCAGCGTAGAGGTCCGAGGGGTCTCTGGGGCCAACGTCCTGACTTTC

j_call: TRBJ2-7
clone_size: -
d_call: -
v_call: TRBV5-4
cdr3_aa: CASSSTQGEEQYF
cdr3_nt: TGTGCCAGCAGCTCGACCCAGGGTGAGGAGCAGTACTTC

j_call: TRBJ1-1
clone_size: many
d_call: TRBD1
v_call: TRBV5-1
cdr3_aa: CASSLRQGLNTEAFF
cdr3_nt: TGCGCCAGCAGCTTAAGACAGGGATTGAACACTGAAGCTTTCTTT

j_call: TRBJ2-5
clone_size: -
d_call: -
v_call: TRBV9
cdr3_aa: CASSVVGLEETQYF
cdr3_nt: TGTGCCAGCAGCGTAGTTGGTTTGGAAGAGACCCAGTACTTC

j_call: TRBJ2-7
clone_size: -
d_call: TRBD1
v_call: TRBV5-1
cdr3_aa: CASGGTGSYEQYF
cdr3_nt: TGCGCCAGCGGTGGGACAGGGTCCTACGAGCAGTACTTC